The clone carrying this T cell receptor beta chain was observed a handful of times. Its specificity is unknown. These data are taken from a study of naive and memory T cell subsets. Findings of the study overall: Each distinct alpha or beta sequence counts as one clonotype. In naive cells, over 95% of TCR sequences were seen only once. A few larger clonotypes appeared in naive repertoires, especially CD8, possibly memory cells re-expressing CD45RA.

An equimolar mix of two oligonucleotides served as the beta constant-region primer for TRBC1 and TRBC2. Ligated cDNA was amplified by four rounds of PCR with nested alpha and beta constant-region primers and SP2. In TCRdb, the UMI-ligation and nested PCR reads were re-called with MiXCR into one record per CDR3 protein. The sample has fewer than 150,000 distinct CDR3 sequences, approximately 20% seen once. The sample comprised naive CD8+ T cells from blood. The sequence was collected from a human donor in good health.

The CDR3 DNA follows: TGTGCCAGCAGTTACTACCGGGGAAATGAGCAGTTCTTC. Protein product: CASSYYRGNEQFF. The chain recombines TRBV6-5 with TRBJ2-1; possible D gene TRBD2, 5 bases. Germline V CDR1 and CDR2: MNHEY, SVGAGI. The V gene lost 1 base and the J gene lost 7 bases, with 8 bases spanning the gap. The CDR3 runs 13 residues.